The clone carrying this T cell receptor (beta chain) was recorded a few times. This CDR3 spans 14 amino acids. The V gene's germline CDR1 is MNHNS and CDR2 SASEGT. The V segment lost 5 bases and the J segment 0 bases; nucleotides outside the gene matches: 4. This record comes from a study of shared clonotypes between healthy human individuals. This table comes from immunoSEQ multiplex PCR, and its TCRdb copy is limited to in-frame clones, with some not included. Of hundreds of thousands of clones listed, about three quarters are singletons. The sequence came from a woman in her twenties or thirties in good health. The specimen was memory CD4+ T cells sorted from blood. Indicated subset: CD45RA-negative fraction. The V gene is TRBV6-1, the J gene TRBJ2-7; TRBD1 matches 7 bases. The CDR3 nucleotides read TGTGCCAGCAGTTTGACAGGGATCTCCTACGAGCAGTACTTC. Its protein product is CASSLTGISYEQYF.